What follows are 5 T cell receptor beta chains derived from one specimen sequenced in a study of shared clonotypes between healthy human individuals. TCRdb keeps only in-frame clones here, not all; method: immunoSEQ multiplex PCR. Of about 1.5 million clones listed, under 99% are singletons. Sequencing was performed on naive CD4+ T cells sorted from blood. Subset specified: CD45RA+ positively selected. Every receptor here comes from a man aged 25 to 45 in good health.

The genes are TRBV7-9 and TRBJ1-3; D unclear. CDR1 SEHNR and CDR2 FQNEAQ come from the germline V gene (reference sequence). CDR3 length equals 13 residues. V lost 7 bases to trimming and J lost 2 bases, with 9 bases between them. CDR3 sequence reads: CASIRLPGNTIYF. The CDR3 bases are TGTGCCAGCATCCGCCTCCCTGGAAACACCATATATTTT.

The sample holds one count of this clone. The chain links TRBV27 to TRBJ2-5, with unresolved D. The V gene's germline CDR1 is MNHEY and CDR2 SMNVEV (reference sequence). V lost 0 bases to trimming and J lost 5 bases, with 19 bases between them. The CDR3 consists of 17 residues. The CDR3 DNA sequence: TGTGCCAGCAGTTTATCCTCATTGGAAGGTATTGCCGAGACCCAGTACTTC. It is translated as CASSLSSLEGIAETQYF.

The chain employs TRBV15 and TRBJ2-1, with D unresolved. The germline V gene has CDR1 LNHNV and CDR2 YYDKDF (reference sequence). Trimming pared 2 bases from V and 2 bases from J, leaving 22 bases between. The CDR3 spans 19 residues. Here the CDR3 reads CATSRTPFSDGSPYNEQFF. The DNA for the CDR3 is TGTGCCACCAGCAGAACCCCATTCAGTGACGGAAGCCCCTACAATGAGCAGTTCTTC. Combining the CDR3 with reference TRBV15 and TRBJ2-1 gives the whole variable domain DAMVIQNPRYQVTQFGKPVTLSCSQTLNHNVMYWYQQKSSQAPKLLFHYYDKDFNNEADTPDNFQSRRPNTSFCFLDIRSPGLGDTAMYLCATSRTPFSDGSPYNEQFFGPGTRLTVL.

The rearrangement links TRBV6-6 to TRBJ2-1; D remains unclear. Trimming took 5 bases from V and 0 from J, leaving 14 bases between them. The V gene's germline CDR1 is MNHNY and CDR2 SVGAGI (reference sequence). This CDR3 has 16 amino acids. The CDR3 region has the DNA TGTGCCAGCAGTAGGTTGAGACATAACTCCTACAATGAGCAGTTCTTC. Amino acids: CASSRLRHNSYNEQFF.

The chain joins TRBV7-9 to TRBJ2-7, with TRBD2 as a possible D gene (5 bases). V was trimmed by 2 bases and J by 4 bases, leaving 21 bases between them. Germline CDR1 and CDR2: SEHNR and FQNEAQ (reference sequence). CDR3 length: 17 amino acids. The CDR3 DNA reads as TGTGCCAGCAGCTTATCGGCCTGGGGAGAAAAGCAGTACGAGCAGTACTTC. Its translation is CASSLSAWGEKQYEQYF.